This is a list of T cell receptor beta chains from one sample in a study of T cells expressing NK-cell markers. Following a re-call of the 5' RACE reads, TCRdb has one entry per CDR3 protein and lacks DNA. Recorded here are about 380,000 distinct CDR3 sequences; the top ten clones represent around 4.9%. Sequencing was carried out using blood T cells: a sorted CD56 or NKG2C T cell subset, CD4+ or CD8+ T cells, or bulk PBMC T cells (not recorded which). The receptors stem from a man aged 18 to 69 in good health. Each CDR3 is given with its conserved first and last residue.

>TRBJ2-7|TRBV11-2
CASSWGTSPSREQYF
>TRBJ2-5|TRBV18
CASSAELSGGTSQYF
>TRBJ1-5|TRBV19
CASRWGAGNNQPQHF
>TRBJ2-7|TRBV6-1
CASRGDKDGYEQYF
>TRBJ2-3|TRBV28
CASSSATDTQYF
>TRBJ1-2|TRBV14
CASSPPGRLTYGYTF
>TRBJ2-7|TRBV3-1
CASSQGLAGGPILDVHEQYF
>TRBJ2-1|TRBV20-1
CSARDILRWGGEQFF
>TRBJ2-7|TRBV2
CASGGSGSDEQYF
>TRBJ2-3|TRBV20-1
CSAPRTGADTQYF
>TRBJ2-1|TRBV6-5
CASSSSSGGRFNEQFF
>TRBJ2-3|TRBV6-1
CASTGRGQGPYTQYF
>TRBJ2-3|TRBV4-1
CASSQGLGTDTQYF
>TRBJ1-5|TRBV5-1
CASSLDGGGQPQHF
>TRBJ1-5|TRBV9
CASSSTTGSHQPQHF
>TRBJ2-7|TRBV3-1
CASSFRQGVGYEQYF
>TRBJ2-3|TRBV6-1
CASTRTSGGLTDTQYF
>TRBJ2-7|TRBV4-1
CASSHQPGGEMEQYF
>TRBJ2-3|TRBV5-6
CASSLEGSRDTQYF
>TRBJ2-5|TRBV4-2
CASSLMPGQSGETQYF
>TRBJ2-3|TRBV6-1
CASSEIAYRLYF
>TRBJ2-5|TRBV5-1
CASSLTGTRYF
>TRBJ2-5|TRBV29-1
CSVARLAQETQYF
>TRBJ1-5|TRBV24-1
CATSGWGGQPQHF
>TRBJ2-6|TRBV4-1
CASSQDRGQGSGANVLTF
>TRBJ2-3|TRBV20-1
CSAMGGLAGGIRTDTQYF
>TRBJ1-1|TRBV2
CASSTDINTEAFF
>TRBJ2-2|TRBV6-1
CASSRPGGTGELFFF
>TRBJ2-1|TRBV20-1
CSALTSMDEQFF
>TRBJ2-4|TRBV7-9
CASSSPGGNKDIQYF
>TRBJ1-4|TRBV4-1
CASSQGTFPGKLFF
>TRBJ2-7|TRBV20-1
CSARPGTPGLHEQYF
>TRBJ2-5|TRBV2
CASSDEGTLAGAKETQYF
>TRBJ1-1|TRBV6-1
CASKGQGAGDTEAFF
>TRBJ2-3|TRBV3-1
CASSLYSGTGLDTQYF
>TRBJ2-7|TRBV7-9
CASSPKDGEQYF
>TRBJ1-6|TRBV5-1
CASSRQGTYNSPLHF
>TRBJ2-3|TRBV7-3
CASSFRSDSSTDTQYF
>TRBJ2-5|TRBV4-2
CASSQDRGGIAETQYF
>TRBJ2-2|TRBV6-1
CASREGGTNTGELFF
>TRBJ2-1|TRBV3-1
CASRQEGTGTYNEQFF
>TRBJ1-4|TRBV4-2
CASSQDTHRTKQLFF
>TRBJ2-5|TRBV7-9
CASSSQLSSAETQYF
>TRBJ2-7|TRBV27
CASSLLGVGGPYEQYF
>TRBJ1-6|TRBV6-1
CASRRGGSGDSPLHF
>TRBJ2-6|TRBV29-1
CSVFGHPGGANVLTF
>TRBJ2-3|TRBV12-3/TRBV12-4
CASSFGLSTDTQYF
>TRBJ2-7|TRBV28
CASSPRDTRSYEQYF
>TRBJ2-7|TRBV5-1
CASSLKTPSYEQYF
>TRBJ2-3|TRBV6-2/TRBV6-3
CASSQGITQYF
>TRBJ1-6|TRBV27
CASSLSRASYNSPLHF
>TRBJ1-6|TRBV4-1
CASSQDSPGVANSPLHF
>TRBJ2-5|TRBV7-9
CASSGYAGETQYF
>TRBJ2-3|TRBV6-2/TRBV6-3
CASSYGLDTQYF